This T cell receptor beta chain was obtained from a study of T cells after yellow fever vaccination. Findings and caveats of the study: Secondary responses were weaker yet peaked faster, day 5 versus 15.

J was trimmed by 1 base and V by 5 bases; bases with no gene match: 7. This CDR3 contains 16 residues. Per germline, CDR1 SGHTA and CDR2 FQGNSA. TCRdb reprocessed the 5' RACE reads with MiXCR, giving one entry per CDR3 protein. Among around 340,000 distinct CDR3 sequences listed, about 9.5% were seen once. In this sample, this clonotype turned up many times. Its target is unknown. The source is a man between 18 and 29 years old who received the YFV17D yellow fever vaccine. Sequencing used PBMCs, obtained on the day of the first yellow fever vaccination. This sequence joins TRBV7-2 and TRBJ2-1, with TRBD2 identical over 8 bases. The CDR3 nucleotides read TGTGCCAGCAGCGCCGGGAGGGTCGAATCCTACAATGAGCAGTTCTTC. The encoded protein is CASSAGRVESYNEQFF.